The 18 T cell receptor beta chains below were found in one sample sequenced in a study of blood T cells in healthy people across ages. It was with a sample-barcoded 5' primer and a J-beta primer mix that a second PCR of about 7 to 12 cycles was run. TCRdb reanalysed the 5' RACE reads using MiXCR and keeps one entry per CDR3 protein. This sample carries about 290,000 distinct CDR3 sequences, 27% of them seen once, and the ten largest clones take roughly 30%. Sequenced: blood. The receptors derive from a woman aged 70-85 years in good health.

This clonotype was counted a few times. V usage is TRBV6-1 and J usage is TRBJ2-2, with TRBD1 as a possible D gene (6 bases). The CDR3 consists of 14 residues. Germline values: CDR1 MNHNS, CDR2 SASEGT. Trimming removed 4 bases at V and 4 bases at J, with 10 bases between. CDR3 DNA: TGTGCCAGCAGTGTTGGGGACACCACCGGGGAGCTGTTTTTT. The encoded protein is CASSVGDTTGELFF.

A note on this clonotype: At one end the junction does not follow the germline gene, possibly because of a read error. The chain has TRBV7-3 and TRBJ1-1, with D possibly matching TRBD1 (5 bases). Germline values: CDR1 SGHTA, CDR2 FQGTGA. The CDR3 consists of 16 residues. The CDR3: CASSFGANTMNTEAFF. CDR3 in DNA: TGCGCCAGCAGCTTCGGGGCGAATACTATGAACACTGAAGCTTTCTTT.

This clonotype has only one observation. This rearrangement joins TRBV20-1 to TRBJ1-1; possibly TRBD1 for D (5 bases). The V end was cut by 7 bases, the J end by 1 base, with 19 bases between. The CDR3 totals 15 residues. The germline V gene has CDR1 DFQATT and CDR2 SNEGSKA (reference sequence). DNA of the CDR3: TGCAGTGATAGGGTAAAGGGACTCAGGAACACTGAAGCTTTCTTT. Translation gives CSDRVKGLRNTEAFF.

This chain joins TRBV24-1 and TRBJ1-5, with D hard to call. V was pared by 5 bases and J by 4 bases, with 11 bases between. The length of the CDR3 is 14 residues. Germline assignment: CDR1 KGHDR and CDR2 SFDVKD. The CDR3 nucleotides are TGTGCCACCAGTGGAGACAAAGGAAATCAGCCCCAGCATTTT. Translation: CATSGDKGNQPQHF.

This clonotype has more than one count but fewer than ten. This chain uses TRBV5-1 with TRBJ2-2, with D perhaps matching TRBD1 (5 bases). Germline-derived CDR1 and CDR2 are SGHRS and YFSETQ. This CDR3 has 14 residues. V was cut by 1 base and J by 3 bases, with 7 bases left in between. The CDR3, as DNA: TGCGCCAGCAGCTTGAGGACATACACCGGGGAGCTGTTTTTT. It specifies CASSLRTYTGELFF.

This chain links TRBV27 with TRBJ2-3; TRBD1 aligns across 9 bases. Germline trimming cut 6 bases from V and 2 bases from J; bases unmatched to any gene: 9. This CDR3 is built from 16 residues. Germline V gene sequence: CDR1 MNHEY, CDR2 SMNVEV (reference sequence). CDR3 sequence (DNA): TGTGCCAGCAGCTTAATAGGGACAGGGCCCACAGATACGCAGTATTTT. As protein: CASSLIGTGPTDTQYF.

This clonotype came up a few times. This chain joins TRBV12-3 or TRBV12-4 and TRBJ2-7; D perhaps matches TRBD2 (6 bases). The CDR3 length is 15 residues. V was trimmed by 6 bases and J by 4 bases, leaving 19 bases between them. The CDR3 DNA sequence: TGTGCCAGCAGAGCGGGCCTTAGCGGCGGTTACGAGCAGTACTTC. Translated, it gives CASRAGLSGGYEQYF.

This clonotype was counted only a few times. CDR3 DNA: TGTGCCAGCAGCCAAGATGTTGGGACAGGGTCTACCAATCAGCCCCAGCATTTT. Translated: CASSQDVGTGSTNQPQHF. V is TRBV14 and J is TRBJ1-5, with 9 bases aligning to TRBD1. Germline trimming cut 0 bases from V and 3 bases from J; bases unmatched to any gene: 9. Per the germline V gene, CDR1 is SGHDN and CDR2 is FVKESK. This CDR3 is built from 18 residues.

This CDR3 is CASNQGQGWYEQYV. The CDR3, as DNA: TGTGCCAGCAACCAAGGACAGGGATGGTACGAGCAGTACGTC. The gene calls are TRBV6-8 and TRBJ2-7; 8 bases align to TRBD1. V lost 7 bases to trimming and J lost 4 bases; unmatched junction nucleotides: 9. Germline CDR1 MNHGY, CDR2 SAAAGT. The CDR3 loop spans 14 amino acids.

This clonotype was seen more than once but under ten times. This chain links TRBV9 with TRBJ2-1; TRBD1 agrees at 8 bases. With 4 bases clipped from V and 4 bases from J, the junction kept 7 bases outside the gene matches. The CDR3 has 15 amino acids. Germline loops: CDR1 SGDLS, CDR2 YYNGEE. The CDR3 protein is CASSRGQGSYNEQFF. The CDR3 DNA sequence: TGTGCCAGCAGCCGCGGACAGGGTAGTTACAATGAGCAGTTCTTC.

V gene TRBV11-2 combines with J gene TRBJ1-1; D possibly corresponds to TRBD1 (6 bases). CDR3 length: 13 amino acids. Per the germline V gene, CDR1 is SGHAT and CDR2 is FQNNGV. Trimming cost V 1 base and J 5 bases, with 8 bases left between them. The CDR3 loop is CASSLAGVTEAFF. CDR3 sequence (DNA): TGTGCCAGCAGCTTAGCAGGGGTGACTGAAGCTTTCTTT.

In this sample, this clonotype turned up a few times. The chain has TRBV7-2 and TRBJ1-2; TRBD1 might be the D (6 bases). The length of the CDR3 is 13 residues. V was shortened by 7 bases and J by 3 bases, with 12 bases between the two germline ends. The germline CDR1 and CDR2 sequences are SGHTA and FQGNSA. The CDR3 DNA follows: TGTGCCAGCAAACAGACAGGCCACTATGGCTACACCTTC. Its translation: CASKQTGHYGYTF.

Here the CDR3 DNA reads TGCAGCGTTTGGGACAGGGGTTATGAAAAACTGTTTTTT. Translated: CSVWDRGYEKLFF. The chain is built from TRBV29-1 and TRBJ1-4; 10 bases fit TRBD1. Germline loops: CDR1 SQVTM, CDR2 ANQGSEA. V trimming: 5 bases; J trimming: 6 bases; junction bases outside the gene matches: 3. CDR3 length: 13 amino acids.

This clonotype turned up a few times. J is TRBJ1-1 and V is TRBV6-2 or TRBV6-3; no definite D call. With 6 bases removed from V and 0 bases from J, the gap between germline ends came to 14 bases. Germline V gene data show CDR1 as MNHEY and CDR2 as SVGEGT. The CDR3 is 15 amino acids. In nucleotides, the CDR3 is TGTGCCAGCAGGCCTCCGGGTCGAATGAACACTGAAGCTTTCTTT. It is translated as CASRPPGRMNTEAFF.

The rearrangement joins TRBV7-2 to TRBJ2-1, with a weak D call TRBD1 (5 bases). The CDR3 extends over 14 amino acids. CDR1 SGHTA and CDR2 FQGNSA come from the germline V gene. V was clipped by 5 bases and J by 4 bases, with 12 bases between them. The CDR3 spells CASSRQTGYNEQFF. CDR3 DNA sequence: TGTGCCAGCAGCCGCCAAACAGGATACAATGAGCAGTTCTTC.

The table lists this clonotype with a few counts. The rearrangement uses TRBV5-1 and TRBJ2-3; perhaps D is TRBD1 or TRBD2 (5 bases each). V was clipped by 2 bases and J by 4 bases, with 17 bases between them. The CDR3 spans 16 residues. Germline V gives CDR1 SGHRS, CDR2 YFSETQ. CDR3 sequence reads: CASSLTGGLTSDTQYF. As DNA, the CDR3 is TGCGCCAGCAGCTTAACAGGAGGCCTGACATCAGATACGCAGTATTTT.

This clonotype was seen at least ten times. The V and J genes are TRBV5-6 and TRBJ1-1; 9 positions agree with TRBD1. There are 17 residues in the CDR3. CDR1 is SGHDT and CDR2 is YYEEEE in the germline V gene. Trimming took 2 bases from V and 4 from J; bases not matched to a gene: 12. CDR3: CASSFGDRALVTTEAFF. In DNA, the CDR3 is TGTGCCAGCAGCTTCGGGGACAGGGCACTTGTTACCACTGAAGCTTTCTTT.

The chain links TRBV7-3 to TRBJ1-5, with TRBD1 as a possible D gene (5 bases). This CDR3 is 17 amino acids long. The germline V and J ends were trimmed by 3 bases and 0 bases, with 15 bases remaining between them. Germline-derived CDR1 and CDR2 are SGHTA and FQGTGA. DNA for the CDR3: TGTGCCAGCAGCTTCCCTATCAGGGCCTTTAGCAATCAGCCCCAGCATTTT. Its translation is CASSFPIRAFSNQPQHF.